This T cell receptor (beta chain) originates from a study of human T cells and chemical hapten exposure. Study-level background: Donors were sensitized with 2% DPC on the upper inner arm. General study results and limits: Significantly greater numbers of large CDR3 similarity clusters came from expanded TCRs than from controls.

This clonotype was picked up many times. No antigen is known for it. Time point in this sample: patch test 3, about 24 weeks after DPC sensitization. The treatment was: therapeutic diphenylcyclopropenone sensitization with weekly scalp DPC. Library construction involved attaching unique molecular identifiers to individual cDNA molecules, which allowed quantitative, reproducible TCR counting. TCRdb re-analysed the RACE reads in MiXCR, keeping a single row per CDR3 protein. The sample gives about 120,000 distinct CDR3 sequences, about 11% of which show up once; around 2.5% is in the top ten. This CDR3 has 15 residues. Trimming cost V 0 bases and J 0 bases, with 6 bases left between them. The germline gives CDR1 SGHAT, CDR2 FQNNGV.

This specimen consisted of whole blood, obtained in connection with sensitization to the hapten diphenylcyclopropenone (DPC). V is TRBV11-2 and J is TRBJ1-3; D unresolved. This TCR was recovered from a woman aged 50 to 60 with alopecia areata. Some clones in this sample may be carry-over from other donors' samples. The CDR3 DNA reads TGTGCCAGCAGCTTAGATCCCTTCTCTGGAAACACCATATATTTT. Translating gives CASSLDPFSGNTIYF.